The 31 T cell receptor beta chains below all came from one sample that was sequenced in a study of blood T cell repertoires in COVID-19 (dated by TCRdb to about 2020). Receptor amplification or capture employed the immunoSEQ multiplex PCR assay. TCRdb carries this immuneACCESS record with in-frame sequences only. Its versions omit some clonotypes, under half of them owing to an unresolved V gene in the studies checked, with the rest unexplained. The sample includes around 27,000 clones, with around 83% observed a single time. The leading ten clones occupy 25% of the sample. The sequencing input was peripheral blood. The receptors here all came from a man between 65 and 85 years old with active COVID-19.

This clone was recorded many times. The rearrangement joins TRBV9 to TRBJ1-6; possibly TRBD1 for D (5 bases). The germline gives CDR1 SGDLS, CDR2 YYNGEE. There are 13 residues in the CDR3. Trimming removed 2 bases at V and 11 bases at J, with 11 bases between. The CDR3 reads CASSVSGNPPLHF. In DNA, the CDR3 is TGTGCCAGCAGCGTTTCAGGGAATCCACCCCTCCACTTT.

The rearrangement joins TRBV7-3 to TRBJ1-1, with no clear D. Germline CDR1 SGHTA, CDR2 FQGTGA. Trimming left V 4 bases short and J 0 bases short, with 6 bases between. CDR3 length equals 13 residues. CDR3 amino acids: CASSSRVNTEAFF. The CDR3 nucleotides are TGTGCCAGCAGCTCAAGAGTGAACACTGAAGCTTTCTTT. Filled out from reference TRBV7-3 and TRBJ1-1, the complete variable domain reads GAGVSQTPSNKVTEKGKYVELRCDPISGHTALYWYRQSLGQGPEFLIYFQGTGAADDSGLPNDRFFAVRPEGSVSTLKIQRTERGDSAVYLCASSSRVNTEAFFGQGTRLTVV.

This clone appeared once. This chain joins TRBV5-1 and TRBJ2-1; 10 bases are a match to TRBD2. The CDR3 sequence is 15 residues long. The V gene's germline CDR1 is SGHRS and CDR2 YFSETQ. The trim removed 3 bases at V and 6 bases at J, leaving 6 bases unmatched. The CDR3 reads CASSSSGRGGNEQFF. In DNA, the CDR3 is TGCGCCAGCAGCTCTAGCGGGAGAGGAGGCAATGAGCAGTTCTTC.

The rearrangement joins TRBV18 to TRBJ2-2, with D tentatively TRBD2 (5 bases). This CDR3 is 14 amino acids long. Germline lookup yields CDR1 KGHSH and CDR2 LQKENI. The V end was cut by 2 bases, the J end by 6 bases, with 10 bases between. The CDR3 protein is CASSPSLEAGELFF. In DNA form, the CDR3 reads TGTGCCAGCTCACCATCTCTGGAGGCCGGGGAGCTGTTTTTT.

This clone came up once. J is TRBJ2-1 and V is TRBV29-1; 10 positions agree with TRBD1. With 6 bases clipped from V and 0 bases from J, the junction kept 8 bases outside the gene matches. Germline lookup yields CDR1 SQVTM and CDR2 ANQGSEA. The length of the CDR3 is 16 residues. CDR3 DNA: TGCAGCGTCCGGGACAGGGGCTCCATCTCCTACAATGAGCAGTTCTTC. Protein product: CSVRDRGSISYNEQFF.

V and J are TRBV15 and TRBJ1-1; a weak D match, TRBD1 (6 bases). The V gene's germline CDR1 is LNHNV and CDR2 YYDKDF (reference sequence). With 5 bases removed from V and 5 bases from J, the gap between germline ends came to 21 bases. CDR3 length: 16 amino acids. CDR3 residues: CATSVLKQGRYTEAFF. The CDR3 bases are TGTGCCACCAGCGTATTAAAACAGGGAAGGTATACTGAAGCTTTCTTT.

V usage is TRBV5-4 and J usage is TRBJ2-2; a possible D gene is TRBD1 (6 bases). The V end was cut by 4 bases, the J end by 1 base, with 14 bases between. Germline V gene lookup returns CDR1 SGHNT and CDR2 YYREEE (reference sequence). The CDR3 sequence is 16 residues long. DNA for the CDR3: TGTGCCAGCAGCGGGCCGGGACACTTGAACACCGGGGAGCTGTTTTTT. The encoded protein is CASSGPGHLNTGELFF.

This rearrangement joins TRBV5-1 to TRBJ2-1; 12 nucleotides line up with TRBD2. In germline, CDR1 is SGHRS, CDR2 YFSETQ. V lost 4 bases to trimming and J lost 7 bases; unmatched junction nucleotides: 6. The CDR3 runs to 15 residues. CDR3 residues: CASSPGLAGLNEQFF. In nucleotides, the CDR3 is TGCGCCAGCAGCCCCGGACTAGCGGGGTTAAATGAGCAGTTCTTC.

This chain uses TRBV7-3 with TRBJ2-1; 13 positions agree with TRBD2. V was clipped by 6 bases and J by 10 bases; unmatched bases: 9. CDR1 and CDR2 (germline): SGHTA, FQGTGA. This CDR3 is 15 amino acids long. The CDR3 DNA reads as TGTGCCAGCAGTACCGGGACTAGCGGGGTAAGGGAGCAGTTCTTC. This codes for CASSTGTSGVREQFF.

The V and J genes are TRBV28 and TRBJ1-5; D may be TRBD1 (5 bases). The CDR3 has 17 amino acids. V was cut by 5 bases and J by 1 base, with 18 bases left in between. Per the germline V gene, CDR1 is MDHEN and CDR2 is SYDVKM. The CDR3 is CASSAPGVLRSNQPQHF. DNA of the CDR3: TGTGCCAGCAGTGCCCCGGGGGTACTACGGAGCAATCAGCCCCAGCATTTT.

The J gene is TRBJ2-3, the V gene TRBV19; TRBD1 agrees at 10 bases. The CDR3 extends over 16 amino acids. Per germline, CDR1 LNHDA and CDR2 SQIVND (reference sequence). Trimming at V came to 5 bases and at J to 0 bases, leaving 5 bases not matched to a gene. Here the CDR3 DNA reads TGTGCCAGTAGTGATGACAGGGGGCCTAGCACAGATACGCAGTATTTT. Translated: CASSDDRGPSTDTQYF.

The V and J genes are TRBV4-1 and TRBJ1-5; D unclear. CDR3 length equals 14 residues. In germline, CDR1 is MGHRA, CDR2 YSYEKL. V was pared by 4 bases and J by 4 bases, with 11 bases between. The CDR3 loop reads CASSPGNTNQPQHF. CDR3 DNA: TGCGCCAGCAGCCCCGGGAACACGAATCAGCCCCAGCATTTT.

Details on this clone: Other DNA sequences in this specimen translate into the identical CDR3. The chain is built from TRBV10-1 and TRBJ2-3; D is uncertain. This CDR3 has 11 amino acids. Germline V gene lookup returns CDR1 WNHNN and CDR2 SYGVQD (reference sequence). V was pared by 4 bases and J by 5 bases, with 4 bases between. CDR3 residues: CASSVKDTQYF. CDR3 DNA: TGCGCCAGCAGTGTAAAAGATACGCAGTATTTT.

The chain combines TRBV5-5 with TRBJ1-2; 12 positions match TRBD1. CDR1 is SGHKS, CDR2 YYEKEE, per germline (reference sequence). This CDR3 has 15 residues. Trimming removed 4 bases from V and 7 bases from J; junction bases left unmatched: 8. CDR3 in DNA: TGTGCCAGCAGCGTCCCGGGACAGGGGGCGTTTGGCTACACCTTC. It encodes CASSVPGQGAFGYTF.

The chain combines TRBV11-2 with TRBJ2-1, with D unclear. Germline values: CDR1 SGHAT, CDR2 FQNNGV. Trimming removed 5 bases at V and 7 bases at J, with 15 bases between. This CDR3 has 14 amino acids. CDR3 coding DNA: TGTGCCAGCAGCCGACAATCAATAAATAATGAGCAGTTCTTC. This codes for CASSRQSINNEQFF.

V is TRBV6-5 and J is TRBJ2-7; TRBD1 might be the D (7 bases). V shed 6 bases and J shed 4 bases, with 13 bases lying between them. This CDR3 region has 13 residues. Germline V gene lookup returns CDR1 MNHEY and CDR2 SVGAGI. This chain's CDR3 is CASRQGGGYEQYF. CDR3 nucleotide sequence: TGTGCCAGCAGGCAGGGGGGCGGATACGAGCAGTACTTC.

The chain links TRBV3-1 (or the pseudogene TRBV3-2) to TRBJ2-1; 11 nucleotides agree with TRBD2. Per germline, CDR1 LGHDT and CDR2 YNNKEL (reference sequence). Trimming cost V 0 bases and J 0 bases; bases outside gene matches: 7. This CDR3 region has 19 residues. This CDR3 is CASSQELAGGPSSYNEQFF. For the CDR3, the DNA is TGTGCCAGCAGCCAAGAGCTAGCGGGGGGCCCTAGCTCCTACAATGAGCAGTTCTTC.

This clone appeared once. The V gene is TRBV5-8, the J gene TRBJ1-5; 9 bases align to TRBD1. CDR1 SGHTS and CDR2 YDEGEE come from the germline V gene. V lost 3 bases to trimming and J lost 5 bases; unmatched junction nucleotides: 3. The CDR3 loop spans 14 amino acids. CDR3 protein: CASSSRTGDQPQHF. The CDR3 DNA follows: TGTGCCAGCAGCTCGAGGACAGGGGATCAGCCCCAGCATTTT.

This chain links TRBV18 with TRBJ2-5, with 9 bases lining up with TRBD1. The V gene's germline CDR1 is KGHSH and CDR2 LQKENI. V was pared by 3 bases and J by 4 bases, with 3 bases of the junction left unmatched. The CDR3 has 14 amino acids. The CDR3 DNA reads TGTGCCAGCTCACCGGGACAGGGTGTAGAGACCCAGTACTTC. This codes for CASSPGQGVETQYF.

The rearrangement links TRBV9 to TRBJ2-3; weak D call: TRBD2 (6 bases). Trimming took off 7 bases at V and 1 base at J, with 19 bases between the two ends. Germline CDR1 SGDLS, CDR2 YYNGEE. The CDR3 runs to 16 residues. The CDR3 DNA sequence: TGTGCCAGCGTATCGGGTAAGGAGGGTGGCACAGATACGCAGTATTTT. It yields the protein CASVSGKEGGTDTQYF.

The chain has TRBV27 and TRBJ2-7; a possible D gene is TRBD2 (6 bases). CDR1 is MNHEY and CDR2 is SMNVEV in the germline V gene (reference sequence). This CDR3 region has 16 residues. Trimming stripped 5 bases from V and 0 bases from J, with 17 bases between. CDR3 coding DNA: TGTGCCAGCAGTAGGTCGCGGGGTACTAGCTCCTACGAGCAGTACTTC. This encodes CASSRSRGTSSYEQYF.

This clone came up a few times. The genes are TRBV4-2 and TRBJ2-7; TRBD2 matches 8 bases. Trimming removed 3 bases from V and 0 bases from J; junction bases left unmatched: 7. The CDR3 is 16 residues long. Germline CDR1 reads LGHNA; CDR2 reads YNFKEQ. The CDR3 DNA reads TGTGCCAGCAGCCAGCAACTAGCGGCGAGCTCCTACGAGCAGTACTTC. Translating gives CASSQQLAASSYEQYF.

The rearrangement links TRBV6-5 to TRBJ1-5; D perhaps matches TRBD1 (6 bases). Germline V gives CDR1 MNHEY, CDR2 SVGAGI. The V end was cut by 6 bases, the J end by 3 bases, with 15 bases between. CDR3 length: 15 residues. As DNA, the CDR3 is TGTGCCAGCAGCCGGCTTGGGGGGGCCAATCAGCCCCAGCATTTT. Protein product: CASSRLGGANQPQHF.

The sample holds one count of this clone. CDR3 coding DNA: TGTGCCTGCGAAACAGGGGAACTTCTTCAAGAGCAGTACTTC. This codes for CACETGELLQEQYF. The chain links TRBV30 to TRBJ2-7, with 7 bases aligning to TRBD1. Germline V gives CDR1 GTSNPN, CDR2 SVGIG (reference sequence). The CDR3 is 14 residues long. Trimming took 6 bases from V and 7 from J; bases not matched to a gene: 15.

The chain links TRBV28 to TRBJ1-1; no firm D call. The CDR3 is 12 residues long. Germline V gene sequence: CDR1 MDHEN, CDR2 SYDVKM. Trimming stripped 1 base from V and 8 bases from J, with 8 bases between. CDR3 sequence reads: CASSLYRREAFF. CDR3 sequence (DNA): TGTGCCAGCAGTTTATACCGCAGGGAAGCTTTCTTT.

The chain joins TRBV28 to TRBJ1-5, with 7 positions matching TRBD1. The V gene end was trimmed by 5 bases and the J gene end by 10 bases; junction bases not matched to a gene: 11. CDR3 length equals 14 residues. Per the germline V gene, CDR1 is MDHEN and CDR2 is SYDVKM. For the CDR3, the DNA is TGTGCCAGCAGTCCCCCCGAGGGGGCCCGCCCCCAGCATTTT. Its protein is CASSPPEGARPQHF.

CDR3 sequence: CATSDPRDRGGQAQYF. In nucleotides, the CDR3 is TGTGCCACCAGTGATCCCCGGGACAGGGGGGGACAGGCCCAGTACTTC. The chain is built from TRBV24-1 and TRBJ2-5, with 11 bases matching TRBD1. CDR1 and CDR2 from the germline V gene are KGHDR and SFDVKD. The CDR3 is 16 residues long. J lost 9 bases, V lost 3 bases, and 11 bases had no gene match.

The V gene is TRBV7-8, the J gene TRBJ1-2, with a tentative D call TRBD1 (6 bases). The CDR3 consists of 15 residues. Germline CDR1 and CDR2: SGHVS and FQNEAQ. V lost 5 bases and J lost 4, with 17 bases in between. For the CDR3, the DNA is TGTGCCAGCAGCGTACGCACAGGGTCCCCCTATGGCTACACCTTC. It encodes CASSVRTGSPYGYTF.

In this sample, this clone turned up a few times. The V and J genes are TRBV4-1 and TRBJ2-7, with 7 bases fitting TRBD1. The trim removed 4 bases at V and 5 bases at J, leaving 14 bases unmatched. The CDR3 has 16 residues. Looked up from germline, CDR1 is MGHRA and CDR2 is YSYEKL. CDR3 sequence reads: CASSRKGQPYGDEQYF. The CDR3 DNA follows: TGCGCCAGCAGCCGAAAGGGACAGCCTTACGGGGACGAGCAGTACTTC.

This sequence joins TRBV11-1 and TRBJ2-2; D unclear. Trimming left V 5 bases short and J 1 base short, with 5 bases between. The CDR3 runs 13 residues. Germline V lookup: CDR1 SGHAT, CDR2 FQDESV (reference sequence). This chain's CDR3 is CASSPRNTGELFF. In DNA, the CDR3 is TGTGCCAGCAGCCCCCGGAACACCGGGGAGCTGTTTTTT.

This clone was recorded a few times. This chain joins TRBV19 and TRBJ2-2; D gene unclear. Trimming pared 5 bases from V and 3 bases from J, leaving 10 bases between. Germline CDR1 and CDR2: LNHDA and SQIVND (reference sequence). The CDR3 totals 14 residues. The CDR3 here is CASSSGRDTGELFF. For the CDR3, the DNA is TGTGCCAGTAGTTCGGGTAGAGACACCGGGGAGCTGTTTTTT.